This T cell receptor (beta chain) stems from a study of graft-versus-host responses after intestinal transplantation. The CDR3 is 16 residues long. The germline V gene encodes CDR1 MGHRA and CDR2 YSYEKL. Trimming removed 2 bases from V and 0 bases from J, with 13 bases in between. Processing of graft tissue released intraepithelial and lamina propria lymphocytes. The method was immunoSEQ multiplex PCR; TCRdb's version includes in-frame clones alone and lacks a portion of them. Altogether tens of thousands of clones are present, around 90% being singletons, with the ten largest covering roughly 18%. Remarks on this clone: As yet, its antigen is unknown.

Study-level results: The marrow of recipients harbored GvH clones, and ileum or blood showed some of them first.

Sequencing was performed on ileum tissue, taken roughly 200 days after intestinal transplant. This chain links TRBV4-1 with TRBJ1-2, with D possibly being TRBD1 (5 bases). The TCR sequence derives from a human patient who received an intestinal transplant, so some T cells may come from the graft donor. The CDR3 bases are TGCGCCAGCAGCCAAAGGTCCCTGGGGGCTAACTATGGCTACACCTTC. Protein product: CASSQRSLGANYGYTF.